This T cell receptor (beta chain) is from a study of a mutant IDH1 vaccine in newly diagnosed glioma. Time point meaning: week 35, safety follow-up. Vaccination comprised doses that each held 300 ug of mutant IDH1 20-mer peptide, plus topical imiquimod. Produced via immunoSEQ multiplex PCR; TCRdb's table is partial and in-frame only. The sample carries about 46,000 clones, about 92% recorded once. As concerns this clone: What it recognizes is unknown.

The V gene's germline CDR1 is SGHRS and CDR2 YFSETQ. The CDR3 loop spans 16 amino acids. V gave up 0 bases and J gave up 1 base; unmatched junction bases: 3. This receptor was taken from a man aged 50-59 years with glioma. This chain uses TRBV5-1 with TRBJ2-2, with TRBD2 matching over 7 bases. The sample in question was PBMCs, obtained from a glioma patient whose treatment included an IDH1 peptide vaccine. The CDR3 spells CASSLEASGNTGELFF. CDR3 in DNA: TGCGCCAGCAGCTTGGAGGCTAGCGGGAACACCGGGGAGCTGTTTTTT.